This T cell receptor (beta chain) was recovered during a study of CD8 T cells in Susac syndrome. This CDR3 comprises 14 residues. Germline values: CDR1 SQVTM, CDR2 ANQGSEA. V lost 1 base to trimming and J lost 1 base, with 5 bases between them. An amount of RNA that ranged from roughly 0.45 to 1 ug was reverse transcribed with random hexamers. TCR beta CDR3 was amplified by immunoSEQ multiplex PCR. This amplification extended across 54 Vbeta and 13 Jbeta segments. TCRdb analysed the immunoSEQ multiplex PCR reads with MiXCR anew, one entry per CDR3 protein. The data show about 200,000 distinct CDR3 sequences, more than 90% seen once.

Sequenced input: CD4+ T cells from PBMCs. The TCR comes from a human donor with multiple sclerosis. This chain joins TRBV29-1 and TRBJ2-6, with D uncertain. CDR3 sequence reads: CSVEGISGANVLTF. The CDR3 region has the DNA TGCAGCGTTGAAGGGATATCTGGGGCCAACGTCCTGACTTTC.